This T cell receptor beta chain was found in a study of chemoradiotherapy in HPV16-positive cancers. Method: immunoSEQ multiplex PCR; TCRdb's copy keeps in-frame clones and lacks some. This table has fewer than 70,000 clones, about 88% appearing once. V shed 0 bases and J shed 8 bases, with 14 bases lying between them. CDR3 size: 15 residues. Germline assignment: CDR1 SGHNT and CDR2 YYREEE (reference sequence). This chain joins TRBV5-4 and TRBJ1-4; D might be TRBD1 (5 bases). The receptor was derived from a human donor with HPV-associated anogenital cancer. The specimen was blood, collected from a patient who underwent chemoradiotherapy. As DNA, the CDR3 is TGTGCCAGCAGCTTGGAGCCGGGAAGGGGAGAAAAACTGTTTTTT. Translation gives CASSLEPGRGEKLFF.